This TCR beta chain was documented in a study of cytomegalovirus exposure and HLA in healthy donors. Study findings and constraints: Reported performance of the classifier showed diagnosis of cytomegalovirus status with high specificity and sensitivity. In vitro testing confirmed a few CMV-associated chains as specific for CMV antigens.

Sequenced by immunoSEQ multiplex PCR; TCRdb stores in-frame clones only, minus some. The sample has 130,000 to 150,000 clones, roughly 81% seen once. Regarding this clone: What it recognizes is unknown.

The CDR3 is made up of 16 amino acids. Germline CDR1 PRHDT, CDR2 FYEKMQ (reference sequence). Trimming cost V 5 bases and J 1 base; bases outside gene matches: 8. The chain recombines TRBV13 with TRBJ1-3; TRBD1 aligns across 7 bases. The TCR comes from a woman aged 25 to 39 in good health and CMV-seronegative. The sample consisted of PBMCs. CDR3 DNA: TGTGCCAGCAGCATCGTCAGGGGGAAGTCTGGAAACACCATATATTTT. Translating it yields CASSIVRGKSGNTIYF.